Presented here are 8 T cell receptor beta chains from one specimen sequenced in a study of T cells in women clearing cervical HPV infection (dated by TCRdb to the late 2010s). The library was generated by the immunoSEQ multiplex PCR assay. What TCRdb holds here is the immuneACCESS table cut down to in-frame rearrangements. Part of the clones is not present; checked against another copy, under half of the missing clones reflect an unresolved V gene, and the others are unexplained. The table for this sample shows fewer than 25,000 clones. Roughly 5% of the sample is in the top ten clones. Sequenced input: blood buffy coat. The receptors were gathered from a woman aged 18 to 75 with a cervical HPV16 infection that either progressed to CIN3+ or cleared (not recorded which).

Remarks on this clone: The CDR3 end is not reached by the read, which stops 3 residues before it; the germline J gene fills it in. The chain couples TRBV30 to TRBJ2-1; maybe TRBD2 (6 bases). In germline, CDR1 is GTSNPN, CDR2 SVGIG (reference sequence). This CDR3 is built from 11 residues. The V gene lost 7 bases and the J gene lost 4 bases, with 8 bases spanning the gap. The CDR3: CALEGYNEQFF. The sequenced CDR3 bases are TGTGCCTTGGAGGGGTACAATGAG. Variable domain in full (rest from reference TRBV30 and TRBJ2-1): SQTIHQWPATLVQPVGSPLSLECTVEGTSNPNLYWYRQAAGRGLQLLFYSVGIGQISSEVPQNLSASRPQDRQFILSSKKLLLSDSGFYLCALEGYNEQFFGPGTRLTVL.

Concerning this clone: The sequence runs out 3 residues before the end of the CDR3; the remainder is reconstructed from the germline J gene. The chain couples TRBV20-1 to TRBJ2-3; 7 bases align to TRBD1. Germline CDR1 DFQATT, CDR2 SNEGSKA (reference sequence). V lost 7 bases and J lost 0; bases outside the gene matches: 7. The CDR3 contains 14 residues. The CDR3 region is CSVATGMSTDTQYF. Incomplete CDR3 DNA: TGCAGTGTCGCGACAGGGATGAGCACAGATACG.

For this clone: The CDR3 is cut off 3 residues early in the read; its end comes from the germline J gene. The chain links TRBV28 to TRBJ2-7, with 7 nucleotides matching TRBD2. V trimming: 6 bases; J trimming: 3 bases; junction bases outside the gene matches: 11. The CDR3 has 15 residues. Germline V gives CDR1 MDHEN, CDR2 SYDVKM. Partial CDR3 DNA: TGTGCCAGCAGGGGACCGTGGGGGGGTGACTACGAG. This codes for CASRGPWGGDYE. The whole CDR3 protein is CASRGPWGGDYEQYF.

The DNA read from the CDR3 is TGCAGTGCTCCGGACTTTACTAGCACAGATACG. Its translation: CSAPDFTSTDT. The full CDR3 reads CSAPDFTSTDTQYF. The V gene is TRBV20-1, the J gene TRBJ2-3; a weak D match, TRBD2 (5 bases). The read ends 3 residues before the CDR3 terminus; that terminus is restored from the germline J gene. The CDR3 loop spans 14 amino acids. Per the germline V gene, CDR1 is DFQATT and CDR2 is SNEGSKA (reference sequence). V gave up 5 bases and J gave up 0 bases, with 12 bases separating them.

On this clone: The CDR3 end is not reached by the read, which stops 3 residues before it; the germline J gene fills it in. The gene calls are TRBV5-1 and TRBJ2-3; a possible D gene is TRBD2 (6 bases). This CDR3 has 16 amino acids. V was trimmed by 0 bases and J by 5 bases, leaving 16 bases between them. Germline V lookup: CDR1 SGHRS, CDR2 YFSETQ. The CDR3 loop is CASSLGPAGGIDTQYF. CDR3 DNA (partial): TGCGCCAGCAGCTTGGGGCCAGCCGGGGGTATAGATACG.

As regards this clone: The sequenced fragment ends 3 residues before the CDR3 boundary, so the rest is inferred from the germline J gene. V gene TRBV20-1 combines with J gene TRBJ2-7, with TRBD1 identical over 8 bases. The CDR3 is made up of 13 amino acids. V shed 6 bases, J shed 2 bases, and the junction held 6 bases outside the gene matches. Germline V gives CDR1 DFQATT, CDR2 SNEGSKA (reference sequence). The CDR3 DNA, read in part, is TGCAGTGCCTCCGGGACAGGAGCCTACGAG. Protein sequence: CSASGTGAYE. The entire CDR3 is CSASGTGAYEQYF.

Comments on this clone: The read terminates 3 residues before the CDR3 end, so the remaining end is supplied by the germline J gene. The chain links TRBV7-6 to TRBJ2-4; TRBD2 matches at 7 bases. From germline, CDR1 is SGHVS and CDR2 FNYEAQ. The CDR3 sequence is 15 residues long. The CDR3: CASSPAGGLLYGQYF. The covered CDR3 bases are TGTGCCAGCAGCCCGGCCGGGGGGTTGTTGTATGGT.

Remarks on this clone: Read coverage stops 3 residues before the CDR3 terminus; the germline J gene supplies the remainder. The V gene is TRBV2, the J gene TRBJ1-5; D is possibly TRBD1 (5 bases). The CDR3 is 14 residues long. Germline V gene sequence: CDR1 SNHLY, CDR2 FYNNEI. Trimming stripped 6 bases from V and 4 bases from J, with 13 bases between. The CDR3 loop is CASSRGGENQPQHF. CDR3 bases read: TGTGCCAGCAGCCGGGGGGGGGAAAATCAGCCC.